This TCR beta chain was observed in a study of blood T cell repertoires in COVID-19. As for the study in general: From the United States, Italy and Spain came samples of acute and convalescent COVID-19. T cells, B-cell-depleted T cells, or PBMCs provided the cDNA or gDNA that served as material.

Sequencing used immunoSEQ multiplex PCR; TCRdb keeps in-frame clones, though not all of them. The repertoire holds 300,000 to 350,000 clones, with roughly 87% as singletons. Unmatched junction bases numbered 4, after V lost 10 bases and J lost 8 bases. CDR1 and CDR2 (germline): SEHNR, FQNEAQ (reference sequence). The CDR3 loop spans 12 amino acids. The sequenced sample consisted of peripheral blood. This clonotype was obtained from a woman in her sixties with COVID-19, enrolled during active disease. This rearrangement joins TRBV7-9 to TRBJ1-4, with 10 bases lining up with TRBD1. CDR3 sequence: CAIDRGREKLFF. CDR3 sequence (DNA): TGTGCCATCGACAGGGGGCGAGAAAAACTGTTTTTT.